The rows below give T cell receptor beta chains drawn from one sample of a study of shared clonotypes between healthy human individuals. The table came from immunoSEQ multiplex PCR; TCRdb's copy has only in-frame clones and leaves some out. The sample contains about 2.4 million clones, roughly 93% of which appear only once. Sequencing used naive CD4+ T cells from PBMCs. These receptor sequences come from a man between 18 and 29 years old in good health. Some clones in this sample may be carry-over from other donors' samples. Both conserved end residues are part of each CDR3. A D gene is named only where the DNA matches it firmly. Clone size is given for some rows only: seen once, a few or many times, or a class if the clone is expanded.

j_call	clone_size	v_call	d_call	cdr3_aa	cdr3_nt
TRBJ1-4	NA	TRBV7-9	NA	CASSQRNTQLYEKLFF	TGTGCCAGCAGCCAACGTAACACCCAGCTGTATGAAAAACTGTTTTTT
TRBJ2-3	NA	TRBV6-4	NA	CASSPGPGDTQYF	TGTGCCAGCAGTCCGGGACCGGGGGATACGCAGTATTTT
TRBJ2-7	NA	TRBV20-1	NA	CSASTAYEQYF	TGCAGTGCTTCGACAGCCTACGAGCAGTACTTC
TRBJ1-4	few	TRBV30	NA	CAWHRVLDEKLFF	TGTGCCTGGCACAGGGTGTTAGATGAAAAACTGTTTTTT
TRBJ2-1	NA	TRBV27	TRBD2	CASSLDGQGVLAGPRNEQFF	TGTGCCAGCAGTTTAGATGGGCAGGGCGTTTTAGCGGGACCTAGGAATGAGCAGTTCTTC
TRBJ1-4	once	TRBV6-5	NA	CASSFGHTNEKLFF	TGTGCCAGCAGTTTCGGGCATACTAATGAAAAACTGTTTTTT
TRBJ1-1	NA	TRBV19	NA	CASSGRTGSDAEAFF	TGTGCCAGTAGTGGTCGGACGGGTTCGGACGCTGAAGCTTTCTTT
TRBJ2-7	once	TRBV28	NA	CASSLWGTRRGYEQYF	TGTGCCAGCAGTTTATGGGGAACTCGGAGAGGTTACGAGCAGTACTTC
TRBJ1-2	NA	TRBV7-8	NA	CASSFPVFQGKGGYGYTF	TGTGCCAGCAGCTTCCCTGTTTTCCAGGGGAAAGGAGGCTATGGCTACACCTTC
TRBJ1-1	NA	TRBV10-3	NA	CAISEWRDDTEAFF	TGTGCCATCAGTGAGTGGCGGGATGACACTGAAGCTTTCTTT
TRBJ2-4	NA	TRBV28	TRBD2	CASKYSGRAKNIQYF	TGTGCCAGCAAATATAGCGGGAGGGCCAAAAACATTCAGTACTTC
TRBJ2-1	NA	TRBV4-1	TRBD1	CASSPGTVDYNEQFF	TGCGCCAGCAGCCCCGGGACAGTGGACTACAATGAGCAGTTCTTC
TRBJ2-1	NA	TRBV6-1	TRBD2	CASSEAGGPWEQFF	TGTGCCAGCAGTGAAGCGGGAGGGCCTTGGGAGCAGTTCTTC
TRBJ1-5	NA	TRBV28	NA	CASSLQAPKPQHF	TGTGCCAGCAGTTTACAGGCCCCAAAACCCCAGCATTTT
TRBJ2-4	NA	TRBV2	NA	CASRGDGDRQYF	TGTGCCAGCAGGGGGGACGGCGACCGCCAGTACTTC
TRBJ2-7	few	TRBV5-4	NA	CASSLAAGRDEQYF	TGTGCCAGCAGCTTGGCTGCGGGTCGGGACGAGCAGTACTTC
TRBJ2-1	NA	TRBV6-1	TRBD1	CASSDLTGHWDEQFF	TGTGCCAGCAGTGACCTGACAGGGCACTGGGATGAGCAGTTCTTC
TRBJ2-7	NA	TRBV18	TRBD1	CASSLGTASYYEQYF	TGTGCCAGCTCACTGGGGACAGCGAGTTACTACGAGCAGTACTTC
TRBJ2-3	NA	TRBV10-3	NA	CAISDRGELPTDTQYF	TGTGCCATCAGTGATCGCGGGGAGCTCCCCACAGATACGCAGTATTTT
TRBJ2-3	NA	TRBV19	NA	CASRRGTVNTDTQYF	TGTGCCAGTCGAAGAGGAACAGTAAACACAGATACGCAGTATTTT
TRBJ2-3	NA	TRBV2	NA	CAGVSGETDTQYF	TGTGCCGGCGTCTCAGGGGAAACAGATACGCAGTATTTT
TRBJ2-2	NA	TRBV28	NA	CASRITGPGELFF	TGTGCCAGCAGGATCACCGGCCCCGGGGAGCTGTTTTTT
TRBJ2-7	NA	TRBV7-7	NA	CASSSTHLSYEQYF	TGTGCCAGCAGCTCAACCCACCTCTCCTACGAGCAGTACTTC
TRBJ2-1	NA	TRBV29-1	NA	CSVERLLTRREQFF	TGCAGCGTTGAGAGGCTATTAACTAGACGTGAGCAGTTCTTC
TRBJ1-4	NA	TRBV19	TRBD1	CASSSPGQAVSGEKLFF	TGTGCCAGTAGTTCTCCGGGACAGGCGGTTTCCGGCGAAAAACTGTTTTTT
TRBJ2-1	NA	TRBV27	TRBD1	CASSPLRTGGREQFF	TGTGCCAGCAGTCCACTAAGGACAGGGGGTCGTGAGCAGTTCTTC
TRBJ2-1	NA	TRBV7-2	NA	CASSLAGHEQFF	TGTGCCAGCAGCTTAGCTGGGCATGAGCAGTTCTTC
TRBJ1-2	NA	TRBV18	NA	CASSPLKAGDNGYTF	TGTGCCAGCTCACCACTTAAGGCAGGGGATAATGGCTACACCTTC
TRBJ2-7	NA	TRBV5-1	TRBD2	CASSSGTRIYEQYF	TGCGCCAGCAGTTCCGGGACTAGAATCTACGAGCAGTACTTC
TRBJ2-6	NA	TRBV15	NA	CATSRPGRASGANVLTF	TGTGCCACCAGCAGACCAGGGCGAGCCTCTGGGGCCAACGTCCTGACTTTC
TRBJ2-7	few	TRBV2	NA	CASSEGGYYEQYF	TGTGCCAGCAGTGAGGGGGGTTACTACGAGCAGTACTTC
TRBJ1-1	few	TRBV7-8	NA	CASSLVGNTEAFF	TGTGCCAGCAGCTTAGTTGGGAACACTGAAGCTTTCTTT
TRBJ2-2	once	TRBV6-1	TRBD2	CATRSGRAGTGELFF	TGTGCCACCCGAAGCGGGAGGGCTGGGACCGGGGAGCTGTTTTTT
TRBJ2-2	NA	TRBV7-9	NA	CASRSLKGGDTGELFF	TGTGCCAGCAGGTCGTTGAAGGGGGGCGACACCGGGGAGCTGTTTTTT
TRBJ2-1	NA	TRBV25-1	TRBD2	CASSELSSGASNEQFF	TGTGCCAGCAGTGAACTCTCTAGCGGGGCCAGCAATGAGCAGTTCTTC
TRBJ1-5	NA	TRBV30	NA	CALAEGGNQPQHF	TGTGCCCTAGCCGAGGGGGGCAATCAGCCCCAGCATTTT
TRBJ2-7	NA	TRBV6-5	TRBD1	CASKGQGYEQYF	TGTGCCAGCAAGGGACAGGGTTACGAGCAGTACTTC
TRBJ2-1	once	TRBV6-1	NA	CASSATPRAIDEQFF	TGTGCCAGCAGTGCCACTCCTAGGGCGATCGATGAGCAGTTCTTC
TRBJ1-2	NA	TRBV6-6	TRBD1	CASSAGQGPYGYTF	TGTGCCAGCAGCGCGGGACAGGGCCCTTATGGCTACACCTTC
TRBJ2-4	NA	TRBV18	TRBD1	CASSQKTGDGRNIQYF	TGTGCCAGCTCACAAAAGACAGGGGATGGTAGAAACATTCAGTACTTC
TRBJ1-2	NA	TRBV10-3	NA	CAIRDGDHYGYTF	TGTGCCATCAGGGATGGTGATCACTATGGCTACACCTTC